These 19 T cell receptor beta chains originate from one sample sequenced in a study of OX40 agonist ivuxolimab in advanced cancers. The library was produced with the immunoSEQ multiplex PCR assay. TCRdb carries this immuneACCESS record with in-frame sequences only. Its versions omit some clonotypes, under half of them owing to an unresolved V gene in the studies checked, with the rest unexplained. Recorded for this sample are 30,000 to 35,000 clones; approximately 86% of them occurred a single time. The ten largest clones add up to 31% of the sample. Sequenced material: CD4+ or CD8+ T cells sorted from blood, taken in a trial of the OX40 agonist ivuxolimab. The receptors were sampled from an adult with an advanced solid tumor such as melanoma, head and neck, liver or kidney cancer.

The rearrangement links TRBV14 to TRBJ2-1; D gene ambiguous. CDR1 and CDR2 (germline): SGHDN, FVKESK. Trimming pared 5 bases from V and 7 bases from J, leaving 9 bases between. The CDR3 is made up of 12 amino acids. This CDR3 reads CASSIVWNEQFF. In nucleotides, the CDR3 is TGTGCCAGCAGCATAGTATGGAATGAGCAGTTCTTC.

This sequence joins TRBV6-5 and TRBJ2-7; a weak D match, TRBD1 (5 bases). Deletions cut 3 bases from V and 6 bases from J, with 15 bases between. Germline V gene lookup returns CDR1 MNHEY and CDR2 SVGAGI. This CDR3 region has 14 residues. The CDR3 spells CASSYNPGLGEQYF. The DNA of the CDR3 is TGTGCCAGCAGTTATAACCCAGGGTTGGGCGAGCAGTACTTC.

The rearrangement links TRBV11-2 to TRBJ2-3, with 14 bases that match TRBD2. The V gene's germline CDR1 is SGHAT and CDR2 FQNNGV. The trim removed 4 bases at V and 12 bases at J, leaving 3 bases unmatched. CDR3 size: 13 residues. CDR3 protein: CASSSGTSGRQYF. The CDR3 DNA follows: TGTGCCAGCAGCTCCGGGACTAGCGGGAGACAGTATTTT.

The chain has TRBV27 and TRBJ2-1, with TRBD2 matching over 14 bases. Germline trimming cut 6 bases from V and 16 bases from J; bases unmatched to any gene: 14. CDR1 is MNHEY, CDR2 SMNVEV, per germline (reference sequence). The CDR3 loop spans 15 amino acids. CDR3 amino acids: CASSSTPGLAGGGFF. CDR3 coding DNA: TGTGCCAGCAGCTCGACTCCAGGACTAGCGGGAGGAGGTTTCTTC.

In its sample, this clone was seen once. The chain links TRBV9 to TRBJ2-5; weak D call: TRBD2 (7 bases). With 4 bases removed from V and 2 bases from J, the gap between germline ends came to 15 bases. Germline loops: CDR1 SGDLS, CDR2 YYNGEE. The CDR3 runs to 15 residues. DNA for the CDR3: TGTGCCAGCAGCTCCTGGGAGGGGGTTCAAGAGACCCAGTACTTC. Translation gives CASSSWEGVQETQYF. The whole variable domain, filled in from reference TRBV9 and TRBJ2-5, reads DSGVTQTPKHLITATGQRVTLRCSPRSGDLSVYWYQQSLDQGLQFLIQYYNGEERAKGNILERFSAQQFPDLHSELNLSSLELGDSALYFCASSSWEGVQETQYFGPGTRLLVL.

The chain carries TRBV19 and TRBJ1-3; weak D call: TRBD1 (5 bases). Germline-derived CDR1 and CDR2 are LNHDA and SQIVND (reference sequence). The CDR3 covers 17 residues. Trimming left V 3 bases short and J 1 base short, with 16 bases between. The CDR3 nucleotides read TGTGCCAGTAGTATCCCCGGGGCCAGGACTTCTGGAAACACCATATATTTT. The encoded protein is CASSIPGARTSGNTIYF.

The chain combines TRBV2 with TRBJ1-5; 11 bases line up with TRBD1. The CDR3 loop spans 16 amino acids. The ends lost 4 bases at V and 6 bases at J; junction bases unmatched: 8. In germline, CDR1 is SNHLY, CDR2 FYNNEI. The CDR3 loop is CASSARGQGAGQPQHF. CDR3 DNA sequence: TGTGCCAGCAGTGCCCGAGGACAGGGGGCCGGTCAGCCCCAGCATTTT.

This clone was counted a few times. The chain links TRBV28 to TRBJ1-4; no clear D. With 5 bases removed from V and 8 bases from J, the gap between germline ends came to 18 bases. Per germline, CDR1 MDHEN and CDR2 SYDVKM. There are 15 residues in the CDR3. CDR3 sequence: CASSPRPLSSEKLFF. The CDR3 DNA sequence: TGTGCCAGCAGTCCCCGCCCCCTCTCTTCGGAAAAACTGTTTTTT.

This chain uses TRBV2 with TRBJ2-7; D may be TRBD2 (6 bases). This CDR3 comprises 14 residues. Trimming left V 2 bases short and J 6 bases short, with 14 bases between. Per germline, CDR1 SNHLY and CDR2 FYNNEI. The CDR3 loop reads CASSENGGGGEQYF. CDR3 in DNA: TGTGCCAGCAGTGAAAACGGGGGTGGCGGCGAGCAGTACTTC.

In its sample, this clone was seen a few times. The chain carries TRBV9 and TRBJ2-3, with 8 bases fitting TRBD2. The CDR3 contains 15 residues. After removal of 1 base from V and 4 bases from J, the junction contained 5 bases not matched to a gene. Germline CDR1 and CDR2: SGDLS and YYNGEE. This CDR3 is CASSVISGTPDTQYF. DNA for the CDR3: TGTGCCAGCAGCGTAATTAGCGGGACCCCAGATACGCAGTATTTT.

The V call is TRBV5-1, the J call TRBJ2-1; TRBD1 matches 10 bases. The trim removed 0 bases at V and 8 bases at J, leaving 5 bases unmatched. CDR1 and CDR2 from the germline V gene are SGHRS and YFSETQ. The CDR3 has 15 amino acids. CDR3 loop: CASSLGSGTGDEQFF. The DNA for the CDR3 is TGCGCCAGCAGCTTGGGGTCCGGGACAGGGGATGAGCAGTTCTTC.

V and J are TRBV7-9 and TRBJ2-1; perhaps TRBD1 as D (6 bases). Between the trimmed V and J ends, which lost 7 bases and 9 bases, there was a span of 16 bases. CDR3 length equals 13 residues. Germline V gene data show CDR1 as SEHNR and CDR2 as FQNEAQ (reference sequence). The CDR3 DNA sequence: TGTGCCAGCACCCCCAGGGGCTTCGTTGAGCAGTTCTTC. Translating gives CASTPRGFVEQFF.

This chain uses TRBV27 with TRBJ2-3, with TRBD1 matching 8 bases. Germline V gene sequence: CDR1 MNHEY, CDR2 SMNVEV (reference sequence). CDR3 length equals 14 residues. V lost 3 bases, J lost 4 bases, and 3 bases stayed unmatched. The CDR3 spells CASSLVTGADTQYF. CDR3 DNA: TGTGCCAGCAGTTTGGTGACAGGGGCAGATACGCAGTATTTT.

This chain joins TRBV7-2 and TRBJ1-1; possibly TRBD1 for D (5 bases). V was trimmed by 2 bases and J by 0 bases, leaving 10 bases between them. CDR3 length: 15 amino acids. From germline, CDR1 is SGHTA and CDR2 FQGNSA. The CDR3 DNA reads TGTGCCAGCAGCTTAAGGCCAGGGTTGAACACTGAAGCTTTCTTT. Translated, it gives CASSLRPGLNTEAFF.

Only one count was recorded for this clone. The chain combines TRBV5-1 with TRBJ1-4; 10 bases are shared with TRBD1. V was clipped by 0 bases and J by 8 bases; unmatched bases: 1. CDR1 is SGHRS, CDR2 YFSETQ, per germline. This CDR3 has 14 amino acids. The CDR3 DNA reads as TGCGCCAGCAGCTTGGGACAGGGGGCCGAAAAACTGTTTTTT. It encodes CASSLGQGAEKLFF.

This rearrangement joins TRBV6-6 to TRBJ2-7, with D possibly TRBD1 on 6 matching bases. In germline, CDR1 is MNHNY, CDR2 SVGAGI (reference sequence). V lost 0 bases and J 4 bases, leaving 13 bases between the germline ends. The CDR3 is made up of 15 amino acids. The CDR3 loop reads CASSYSTVRGYEQYF. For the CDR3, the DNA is TGTGCCAGCAGTTACTCGACGGTTAGGGGGTACGAGCAGTACTTC.

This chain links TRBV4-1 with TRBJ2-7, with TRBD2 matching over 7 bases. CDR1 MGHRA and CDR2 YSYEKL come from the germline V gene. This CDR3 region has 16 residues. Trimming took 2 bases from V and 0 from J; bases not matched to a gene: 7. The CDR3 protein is CASSQIRGVGSYEQYF. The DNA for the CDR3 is TGCGCCAGCAGCCAAATTCGGGGGGTAGGCTCCTACGAGCAGTACTTC.

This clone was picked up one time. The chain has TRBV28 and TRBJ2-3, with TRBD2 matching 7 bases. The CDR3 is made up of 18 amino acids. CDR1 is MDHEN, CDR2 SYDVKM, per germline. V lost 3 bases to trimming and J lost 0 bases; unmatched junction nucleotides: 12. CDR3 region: CASSFAPVWRESTDTQYF. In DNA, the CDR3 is TGTGCCAGCAGTTTTGCACCCGTGTGGCGGGAGAGCACAGATACGCAGTATTTT. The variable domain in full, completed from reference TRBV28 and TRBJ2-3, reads DVKVTQSSRYLVKRTGEKVFLECVQDMDHENMFWYRQDPGLGLRLIYFSYDVKMKEKGDIPEGYSVSREKKERFSLILESASTNQTSMYLCASSFAPVWRESTDTQYFGPGTRLTVL.

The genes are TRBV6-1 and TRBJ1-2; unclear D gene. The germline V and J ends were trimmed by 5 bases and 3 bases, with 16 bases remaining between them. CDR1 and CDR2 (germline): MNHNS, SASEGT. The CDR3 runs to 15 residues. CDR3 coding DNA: TGTGCCAGCAGTCCTGCAGGTTCTGGGGACTATGGCTACACCTTC. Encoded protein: CASSPAGSGDYGYTF.